The 2 T cell receptor beta chains reported below all come from one sample, sequenced in a study of T cell changes during pregnancy in multiple sclerosis. The protocol was immunoSEQ multiplex PCR, while the TCRdb copy is restricted to in-frame clones and leaves out a portion. The table has nearly 110,000 clones, 85% to 95% seen once. This specimen was peripheral blood, taken after pregnancy. These receptors all come from a female donor with multiple sclerosis, enrolled in a pregnancy study.

The chain is built from TRBV9 and TRBJ2-7; no clear D. This CDR3 contains 16 residues. The V gene lost 0 bases and the J gene lost 5 bases, with 18 bases spanning the gap. CDR1 is SGDLS, CDR2 YYNGEE, per germline. The CDR3 sequence: CASSVGDPINPHEQYF. In DNA form, the CDR3 reads TGTGCCAGCAGCGTAGGAGATCCCATTAACCCCCACGAGCAGTACTTC.

The chain is built from TRBV4-1 and TRBJ1-3; 11 nucleotides align to TRBD1. CDR1 is MGHRA, CDR2 YSYEKL, per germline. The CDR3 contains 18 residues. V shed 1 base, J shed 1 base, and the junction held 6 bases outside the gene matches. CDR3 in DNA: TGCGCCAGCAGCCAAGCAGGACAGGGGGCTATTTCTGGAAACACCATATATTTT. Its protein product is CASSQAGQGAISGNTIYF.